Listed below are T cell receptor beta chains from one sample, sequenced in a study of blood T cell repertoires in COVID-19. Assay used: immunoSEQ multiplex PCR; TCRdb lists only in-frame clones, some missing. The sample includes about 350,000 clones, about 88% of them seen just once. The sequencing input was PBMCs or T cells enriched from blood (not recorded which). The receptor set was obtained from a woman in her 30s who had been exposed to COVID-19. CDR3s include the opening cysteine and the closing phenylalanine or tryptophan. A D gene is named only where the DNA matches it firmly. The size field is filled for only some rows; it gives once, few, many or a size class.

>TRBD1|TRBJ1-1|NA|TRBV18
TGTGCCAGCTCACCGCTGACGACAGGGGTGGGCACTGAAGCTTTCTTT
CASSPLTTGVGTEAFF
>TRBD1|TRBJ1-2|NA|TRBV5-1
TGCGCCAGCAGCTTGGTTACCTGGGACAGCCCGAACTATGGCTACACCTTC
CASSLVTWDSPNYGYTF
>TRBD2|TRBJ2-1|NA|TRBV29-1
TGCAGCGTTTCCCGACTAGCGGGAGTGGGGAGAGCCTCCAATGAGCAGTTCTTC
CSVSRLAGVGRASNEQFF
>NA|TRBJ2-2|NA|TRBV7-9
TGTGCCCACAGCCCAGTGAACACCGGGGAGCTGTTTTTT
CAHSPVNTGELFF
>TRBD2|TRBJ2-1|NA|TRBV27
TGTGCCAGCAGTTTCATCACTAGCGGGAGAGATGAGCAGTTCTTC
CASSFITSGRDEQFF
>TRBD1|TRBJ1-4|NA|TRBV5-1
TGCGCCAGCAGCTGGACCGGACAGGGGAACGAAAAACTGTTTTTT
CASSWTGQGNEKLFF
>NA|TRBJ2-5|NA|TRBV5-5
TGTGCCAGCAGCTTGATGGCAGGGCAACAAGAGACCCAGTACTTC
CASSLMAGQQETQYF
>NA|TRBJ2-3|NA|TRBV12-3/TRBV12-4
TGTGCCAGCATGGGCGGGAGCCAGGGGACGCAGTATTTT
CASMGGSQGTQYF
>NA|TRBJ1-2|NA|TRBV6-5
TGTGCCAGCAGTTCGGGAGGGGGGGGCTACACCTTC
CASSSGGGGYTF
>TRBD1|TRBJ1-1|few|TRBV6-5
TGTGCCAGCCGACAGGGGGCCATGAACACTGAAGCTTTCTTT
CASRQGAMNTEAFF
>NA|TRBJ2-7|few|TRBV6-5
TGTGCCAGCAGTTACTCGTTGGAGGGAACCTACGAGCAGTACTTC
CASSYSLEGTYEQYF
>TRBD1|TRBJ1-4|NA|TRBV10-3
TGTGCCATCAAGGGACAGGGGGATGAAAAACTGTTTTTT
CAIKGQGDEKLFF
>NA|TRBJ2-3|NA|TRBV15
TGTGCCACCAGCAGAGTCAGTTCAGATACGCAGTATTTT
CATSRVSSDTQYF
>NA|TRBJ2-6|once|TRBV5-1
TGCGCCAGCAGCTTGGGTGGTAGCTCTGGGGCCAACGTCCTGACTTTC
CASSLGGSSGANVLTF
>NA|TRBJ2-2|NA|TRBV14
TGTGCCAGCAGGGGGGCCTTGAACACCGGGGAGCTGTTTTTT
CASRGALNTGELFF
>TRBD1|TRBJ2-7|once|TRBV7-9
TGTGCCAGCAGCTTAGGCGGACAGGGGCTAGTCTACGAGCAGTACTTC
CASSLGGQGLVYEQYF
>NA|TRBJ1-1|once|TRBV11-2
TGTGCCAGCAGCTCCAGGACGGGGGTATGGAACACTGAAGCTTTCTTT
CASSSRTGVWNTEAFF
>TRBD1|TRBJ1-2|NA|TRBV9
TGTGCCAGCAGCCATATGACAGGGGAGGACGGCTACACCTTC
CASSHMTGEDGYTF
>NA|TRBJ2-5|NA|TRBV5-1
TGCGCCAGCAGCATGGACGGCCAAGAGACCCAGTACTTC
CASSMDGQETQYF
>TRBD1|TRBJ1-1|NA|TRBV5-1
TGCGCCAGCAGCACACAGGACAGGGGTGAAGCTTTCTTT
CASSTQDRGEAFF
>NA|TRBJ2-4|NA|TRBV7-9
TGTGCCAGCAGCTTATCTCTTCTAGCCGTAACCAAAAACATTCAGTACTTC
CASSLSLLAVTKNIQYF
>NA|TRBJ1-4|few|TRBV18
TGTGCCAGCTCACCAGGTAGTTGGGAAAAACTGTTTTTT
CASSPGSWEKLFF
>NA|TRBJ2-7|NA|TRBV30
TGTGCCTGGAGAATCAGACTCCAACCCTTC
CAWRIRLQPF
>NA|TRBJ2-2|NA|TRBV18
TGTGCCAGCTCACCTTCCGCGATCGGCCCAGGGAACACCGGGGAGCTGTTTTTT
CASSPSAIGPGNTGELFF
>NA|TRBJ2-3|NA|TRBV6-5
TGTGCCAGCAGTTGGAGGACAGCAGGGACGCAGTATTTT
CASSWRTAGTQYF
>NA|TRBJ2-7|NA|TRBV25-1
TGTGCCAGCTCAGGGACCGGGACAATCTACGAGCAGTACTTC
CASSGTGTIYEQYF
>TRBD2|TRBJ2-3|NA|TRBV10-3
TGTGCCACCCGGACTAGCGGCTACACAGATACGCAGTATTTT
CATRTSGYTDTQYF
>NA|TRBJ1-4|NA|TRBV5-1
TGCGCCAGCAGCTTGGCCGCGGCCTCTAATGAAAAACTGTTTTTT
CASSLAAASNEKLFF
>NA|TRBJ2-3|NA|TRBV5-1
TGCGCCAGCAGCTTGGGGGCCACCGGAGGGTCAGATACGCAGTATTTT
CASSLGATGGSDTQYF
>NA|TRBJ1-4|NA|TRBV24-1
TGTGCCACCCACCAACTTGCAACTAATGAAAAACTGTTTTTT
CATHQLATNEKLFF
>NA|TRBJ1-3|NA|TRBV28
TGTGCCAGCAGTTTAATATCGGGAAACACCATATATTTT
CASSLISGNTIYF
>TRBD1|TRBJ1-1|NA|TRBV3-1/TRBV3-2
TGTGCCAGCAGCCAAGGTCACAGGGGAGGCGTCACTGAAGCTTTCTTT
CASSQGHRGGVTEAFF
>NA|TRBJ2-1|NA|TRBV12-5
TGTGCTAGTGGTTTGGTAAGGGCGGGGGCCTGGGGGGCCTACAATGAGCAGTTCTTC
CASGLVRAGAWGAYNEQFF
>TRBD2|TRBJ2-1|NA|TRBV27
TGTGCCAGCAGTTTATGGCTAGCGGGATTAGTAAATGAGCAGTTCTTC
CASSLWLAGLVNEQFF
>NA|TRBJ2-7|NA|TRBV11-2
TGTGCCAGCAGCTACAAGGAGTGGTGGGTGACGACCTACGAGCAGTACTTC
CASSYKEWWVTTYEQYF
>TRBD1|TRBJ1-1|NA|TRBV27
TGTGCCAGCAGTTTATCCGCGTCAGGGGGGAGCACTGAAGCTTTCTTT
CASSLSASGGSTEAFF
>NA|TRBJ2-1|NA|TRBV28
TGTGCCAGCAGTTTCTTTGACAATGAGCAGTTCTTC
CASSFFDNEQFF
>TRBD1|TRBJ2-1|NA|TRBV7-8
TGTGCCAGCAGCTCGACGGGACAGGGCGGGGAGCAGTTCTTC
CASSSTGQGGEQFF
>NA|TRBJ1-5|few|TRBV18
TGTGCCAGCTCACCTAGTCCCAATCAGCCCCAGCATTTT
CASSPSPNQPQHF
>NA|TRBJ1-2|NA|TRBV11-2
TGTGCCAGCAGCTTAGGAGGGCGCGATGGCTACACCTTC
CASSLGGRDGYTF
>NA|TRBJ2-7|NA|TRBV19
TGTGCCACCCGACAGGTGGGGGCCTACGAGCAGTACTTC
CATRQVGAYEQYF
>TRBD2|TRBJ2-7|NA|TRBV9
TGTGCCAGCAGCCAACTAGCGGGAGGGCTCCGTGAGCAGTACTTC
CASSQLAGGLREQYF
>TRBD2|TRBJ2-5|NA|TRBV28
TGTGCCAGCAGTTTTGGCGGGAGGTCCCAAGAGACCCAGTACTTC
CASSFGGRSQETQYF
>TRBD2|TRBJ2-5|NA|TRBV24-1
TGTGCCACTGGACTAGCGGGAGGACAGACCCAGTACTTC
CATGLAGGQTQYF
>TRBD1|TRBJ1-2|NA|TRBV9
TGTGCCAGCAGCCCCCGTTCGGACAGGGACCTTTATGGCTACACCTTC
CASSPRSDRDLYGYTF
>TRBD2|TRBJ2-1|once|TRBV10-3
TGTGCCATCAGTGATTTTTCGGGACTAGCGGGAGTAAGCAATGAGCAGTTCTTC
CAISDFSGLAGVSNEQFF
>NA|TRBJ1-1|NA|TRBV27
TGTGCCAACAGTCCGGAGTACCTACGGGACACTGAAGCTTTCTTT
CANSPEYLRDTEAFF
>TRBD1|TRBJ2-4|NA|TRBV6-6
TGTGCCAGCAGTCCTAGGACAGGAGACCTAGCCAAAAACATTCAGTACTTC
CASSPRTGDLAKNIQYF
>TRBD2|TRBJ2-1|few|TRBV24-1
TGTGCCACCAGTGAATCCGGGACTAGCTCCCGGGGTGAGCAGTTCTTC
CATSESGTSSRGEQFF
>NA|TRBJ2-3|NA|TRBV12-5
TGTGCTAGTGGTTTGGGCGACTCCACAGATACGCAGTATTTT
CASGLGDSTDTQYF
>NA|TRBJ2-3|NA|TRBV2
TGTGCCAGCAGTGAAACTCCGGGACTCTCAAGGGGCAGAGATACGCAGTATTTT
CASSETPGLSRGRDTQYF
>NA|TRBJ2-7|NA|TRBV15
TGTGCCACCAGCAGGGAACTAGGACTCAGTAGTGGTGTGCAGTACTTC
CATSRELGLSSGVQYF
>TRBD1|TRBJ2-7|NA|TRBV18
TGTGCCAGCTCACCACGGACAGGCTCCTACGAGCAGTACTTC
CASSPRTGSYEQYF
>NA|TRBJ2-3|NA|TRBV25-1
TGTGCCAGCAGTGAACAGGTGGCAACAGATACGCAGTATTTT
CASSEQVATDTQYF
>NA|TRBJ1-2|NA|TRBV12-5
TGTGCTAGTGGAGTTGGGAGGCCCTATGGCTACACCTTC
CASGVGRPYGYTF